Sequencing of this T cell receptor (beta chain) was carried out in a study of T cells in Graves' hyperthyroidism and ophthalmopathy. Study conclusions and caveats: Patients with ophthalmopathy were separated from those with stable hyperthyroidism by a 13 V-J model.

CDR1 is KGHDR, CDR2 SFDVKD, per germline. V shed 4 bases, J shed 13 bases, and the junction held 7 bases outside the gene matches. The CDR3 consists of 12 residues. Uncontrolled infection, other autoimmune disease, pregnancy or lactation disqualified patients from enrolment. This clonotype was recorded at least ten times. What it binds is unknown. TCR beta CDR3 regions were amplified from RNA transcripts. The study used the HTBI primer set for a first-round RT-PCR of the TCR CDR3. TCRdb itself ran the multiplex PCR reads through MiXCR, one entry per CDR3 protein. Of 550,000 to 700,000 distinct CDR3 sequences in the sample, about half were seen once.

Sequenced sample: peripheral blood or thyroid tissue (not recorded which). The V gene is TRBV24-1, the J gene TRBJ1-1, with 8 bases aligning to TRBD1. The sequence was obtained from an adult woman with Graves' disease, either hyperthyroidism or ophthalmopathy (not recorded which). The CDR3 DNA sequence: TGTGCCACCAGTGACCGGGACAGGTCAAGTTTCTTT. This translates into CATSDRDRSSFF.